This is a list of T cell receptor beta chains from one sample in a study of T cell changes during pregnancy in multiple sclerosis. TCRdb keeps only in-frame clones here, not all; method: immunoSEQ multiplex PCR. This table has approximately 23,000 clones, roughly 91% appearing once. Sample: CD8+ T cells from peripheral blood mononuclear cells, taken in the first trimester of pregnancy. All receptors derive from a female donor with multiple sclerosis, enrolled in a pregnancy study. CDR3s include the opening cysteine and the closing phenylalanine or tryptophan. D genes are given only for firm matches. Clone size appears in some rows only: once, few, many, or a class for an expanded clone.

V,D,J,size,CDR3,DNA
TRBV6-1,-,TRBJ1-4,-,CASSEGSGGQEKLFF,TGTGCCAGCAGTGAAGGCTCGGGAGGACAAGAAAAACTGTTTTTT
TRBV4-1,-,TRBJ2-3,-,CASSGLEGGTDTQYF,TGCGCCAGCAGCGGGCTTGAGGGTGGCACAGATACGCAGTATTTT
TRBV29-1,-,TRBJ2-7,-,CSVEASSYEQYF,TGCAGCGTTGAGGCAAGCTCCTACGAGCAGTACTTC
TRBV5-1,TRBD1,TRBJ2-7,-,CASSPGTGVDEQYF,TGCGCCAGCAGCCCCGGGACAGGGGTGGACGAGCAGTACTTC
TRBV5-6,TRBD2,TRBJ2-7,-,CASSLGVGLAVYEQYF,TGTGCCAGCAGCTTGGGGGTTGGACTAGCGGTATACGAGCAGTACTTC
TRBV27,-,TRBJ2-7,-,CASSLSWGGTSYEQYF,TGTGCCAGCAGTTTATCGTGGGGGGGGACATCCTACGAGCAGTACTTC
TRBV6-5,-,TRBJ2-3,-,CASSYGGTSTDTQYF,TGTGCCAGCAGTTACGGAGGGACTAGCACAGATACGCAGTATTTT
TRBV7-9,TRBD1,TRBJ2-7,few,CASSLTGDYEQYF,TGTGCCAGCAGCCTCACAGGGGACTACGAGCAGTACTTC
TRBV7-3,TRBD2,TRBJ2-1,-,CASSSGTSGIWGEQFF,TGTGCCAGCAGCTCCGGGACTAGCGGGATATGGGGTGAGCAGTTCTTC
TRBV7-2,TRBD2,TRBJ2-1,-,CASSLSSGLAGIGREQFF,TGTGCCAGCAGCTTATCCTCGGGACTAGCGGGAATTGGTAGGGAGCAGTTCTTC
TRBV4-2,-,TRBJ1-2,-,CASSQASNYGYTF,TGTGCCAGCAGCCAAGCGAGTAACTATGGCTACACCTTC
TRBV5-1,TRBD2,TRBJ2-1,-,CASTWLGQGSSGRVGEQFF,TGCGCCAGCACCTGGTTGGGACAGGGGTCTAGCGGGAGGGTCGGCGAGCAGTTCTTC
TRBV4-2,-,TRBJ2-1,-,CASSQTYGGATDEQFF,TGTGCCAGCAGCCAGACCTACGGCGGAGCGACGGATGAGCAGTTCTTC
TRBV2,TRBD2,TRBJ2-2,-,CASRPGLAVTGELFF,TGTGCCAGCAGACCGGGACTAGCGGTCACCGGGGAGCTGTTTTTT
TRBV5-4,TRBD2,TRBJ2-5,-,CASSLGLAGGSQETQYF,TGTGCCAGCAGCTTGGGACTAGCGGGAGGGTCCCAAGAGACCCAGTACTTC
TRBV6-4,-,TRBJ2-2,-,CASSDSGGAGELFF,TGTGCCAGCAGTGACTCAGGGGGAGCCGGGGAGCTGTTTTTT
TRBV5-1,TRBD2,TRBJ2-3,-,CASSLKAGEGTDTQYF,TGCGCCAGCAGCTTGAAGGCGGGAGAGGGAACAGATACGCAGTATTTT
TRBV29-1,-,TRBJ2-2,-,CSAVDPWSDTGELFF,TGCAGCGCCGTAGACCCGTGGAGCGACACCGGGGAGCTGTTTTTT
TRBV25-1,-,TRBJ1-1,-,CASSEPGTYTEAFF,TGTGCCAGCAGTGAACCCGGGACATACACTGAAGCTTTCTTT
TRBV7-9,TRBD2,TRBJ2-1,-,CASSPRLADYFNEQFF,TGTGCCAGCAGCCCAAGACTAGCGGATTACTTCAATGAGCAGTTCTTC
TRBV19,-,TRBJ1-2,-,CASSGQQGNYGYTF,TGTGCCAGTAGTGGTCAACAGGGAAACTATGGCTACACCTTC
TRBV9,-,TRBJ2-7,medium-sized,CASSVTESSYEQYF,TGTGCCAGCAGCGTAACTGAAAGCTCCTACGAGCAGTACTTC
TRBV7-1,-,TRBJ2-7,-,CASSPGLGTYEQYF,TGTGCCAGCAGCCCGGGACTCGGCACCTACGAGCAGTACTTC
TRBV11-2,-,TRBJ2-7,-,CASSLGAGAVYEQYF,TGTGCCAGCAGCCTGGGAGCGGGCGCCGTCTACGAGCAGTACTTC
TRBV6-4,-,TRBJ2-3,-,CASSDNRDTDTQYF,TGTGCCAGCAGTGATAACAGAGACACAGATACGCAGTATTTT
TRBV29-1,TRBD1,TRBJ1-2,-,CSVRTGHGYTF,TGCAGCGTTCGGACAGGACATGGCTACACCTTC
TRBV27,TRBD2,TRBJ2-1,-,CASSLVDASGRADEQFF,TGTGCCAGCAGTTTAGTGGACGCTAGCGGGAGGGCCGATGAGCAGTTCTTC
TRBV7-2,TRBD2,TRBJ2-1,-,CASSLEGTSLKQFF,TGTGCCAGCAGCTTAGAAGGGACTAGCTTGAAGCAGTTCTTC
TRBV7-3,-,TRBJ2-5,-,CASTLGGASWEQYF,TGTGCCAGCACTCTGGGTGGCGCCTCATGGGAGCAGTACTTC
TRBV4-2,TRBD2,TRBJ2-3,once,CASSQEIVLAGTTDTQYF,TGTGCCAGCAGCCAAGAAATTGTACTAGCGGGGACCACAGATACGCAGTATTTT
TRBV7-3,-,TRBJ2-1,-,CASSAGLHNEQFF,TGTGCCAGCAGCGCGGGACTTCACAATGAGCAGTTCTTC
TRBV13,TRBD2,TRBJ2-3,-,CASSLGGSSGRGDTQYF,TGTGCCAGCAGCTTAGGCGGATCTAGCGGGAGGGGGGATACGCAGTATTTT
TRBV4-3,-,TRBJ2-3,-,CASSQASRLLALTDTQYF,TGCGCCAGCAGCCAAGCCTCCCGGCTCCTAGCGCTCACAGATACGCAGTATTTT
TRBV28,-,TRBJ1-4,-,CASRPTVGNEKLFF,TGTGCCAGCAGGCCGACAGTTGGGAATGAAAAACTGTTTTTT
TRBV7-9,-,TRBJ2-1,once,CASSPPGDEQFF,TGTGCCAGCAGCCCCCCAGGGGATGAGCAGTTCTTC
TRBV28,TRBD1,TRBJ2-7,-,CASSSTTGGAYEQYF,TGTGCCAGCAGTTCTACAACAGGGGGCGCGTACGAGCAGTACTTC
TRBV6-5,-,TRBJ2-7,-,CASSPTSGNYEQYF,TGTGCCAGCAGTCCGACCTCAGGTAACTACGAGCAGTACTTC
TRBV27,TRBD2,TRBJ2-1,-,CASSLTSLSYNEQFF,TGTGCCAGCAGTTTGACTAGCCTATCCTACAATGAGCAGTTCTTC